The 31 T cell receptor beta chains below all came from one sample that was sequenced in a study of blood T cell repertoires in COVID-19. Profiled with immunoSEQ multiplex PCR; TCRdb holds only in-frame clones, not every one. The sample yields about 58,000 clones, around 81% seen once. The sample comprised peripheral blood. These receptor sequences come from a human donor in a cohort sampled during active COVID-19.

The rearrangement uses TRBV30 and TRBJ2-7; D ambiguous. V lost 2 bases and J lost 3, with 8 bases in between. The V gene's germline CDR1 is GTSNPN and CDR2 SVGIG (reference sequence). This CDR3 region has 12 residues. CDR3 residues: CAWSSLSYEQYF. The CDR3 DNA sequence: TGTGCCTGGAGTTCTCTCAGCTACGAGCAGTACTTC.

This rearrangement joins TRBV6-5 to TRBJ1-2, with 10 bases fitting TRBD1. CDR3 size: 14 residues. Germline V gives CDR1 MNHEY, CDR2 SVGAGI. Trimming at V came to 6 bases and at J to 8 bases, leaving 9 bases not matched to a gene. The CDR3 is CASRFRDRGRGYTF. The DNA of the CDR3 is TGTGCCAGCAGATTCCGGGACAGGGGCCGGGGCTACACCTTC.

The V and J genes are TRBV5-1 and TRBJ2-3, with TRBD1 identical over 8 bases. V was clipped by 0 bases and J by 2 bases; unmatched bases: 17. This CDR3 comprises 20 residues. Germline loops: CDR1 SGHRS, CDR2 YFSETQ. The CDR3 DNA sequence: TGCGCCAGCAGCTTGGCTAGGAATTTGAGGGACAGGAGGTACACAGATACGCAGTATTTT. It translates to CASSLARNLRDRRYTDTQYF.

J is TRBJ2-7 and V is TRBV4-1; 15 bases line up with TRBD2. CDR1 and CDR2 from the germline V gene are MGHRA and YSYEKL. The V segment lost 1 base and the J segment 3 bases; nucleotides outside the gene matches: 4. There are 17 residues in the CDR3. This CDR3 is CASSQGTSGRALYEQYF. The CDR3 bases are TGCGCCAGCAGCCAAGGGACTAGCGGGAGGGCGCTCTACGAGCAGTACTTC.

As DNA, the CDR3 is TGTGCCAGCAGCGCCTTCGTTAGCGAACAAGAGACCCAGTACTTC. Amino acids: CASSAFVSEQETQYF. This chain connects TRBV9 to TRBJ2-5; possibly TRBD2 for D (5 bases). V lost 3 bases, J lost 2 bases, and 14 bases lay in between. The length of the CDR3 is 15 residues. Germline CDR1 SGDLS, CDR2 YYNGEE.

The V gene is TRBV6-5, the J gene TRBJ2-7, with D maybe TRBD1 (5 bases). This CDR3 comprises 15 residues. V dropped 6 bases and J dropped 0 bases, with 15 bases sitting between them. Germline CDR1 MNHEY, CDR2 SVGAGI. The CDR3 protein is CASRLTAFFSYEQYF. CDR3 in DNA: TGTGCCAGCAGACTGACAGCTTTCTTCTCCTACGAGCAGTACTTC.

The V gene is TRBV7-2, the J gene TRBJ1-1, with 8 bases aligning to TRBD1. V was pared by 1 base and J by 11 bases, with 9 bases of the junction left unmatched. Germline V gene sequence: CDR1 SGHTA, CDR2 FQGNSA. The CDR3 totals 14 residues. This CDR3 is CASSLDWTGRQAFF. The CDR3 coding sequence is TGTGCCAGCAGCTTAGATTGGACAGGGCGCCAGGCTTTCTTT.

The J gene is TRBJ2-7, the V gene TRBV10-1; TRBD1 aligns across 8 bases. Germline V gives CDR1 WNHNN, CDR2 SYGVQD (reference sequence). V gave up 2 bases and J gave up 5 bases; unmatched junction bases: 8. The CDR3 is 15 amino acids. CDR3 bases: TGCGCCAGCAGTGAGCCTGACAGGGGCAGGGACGAGCAGTACTTC. It is translated as CASSEPDRGRDEQYF.

The V and J genes are TRBV5-1 and TRBJ2-3, with D perhaps matching TRBD1 (6 bases). V was shortened by 0 bases and J by 2 bases, with 10 bases between the two germline ends. This CDR3 region has 15 residues. Germline V gives CDR1 SGHRS, CDR2 YFSETQ. The CDR3 here is CASSLGGDNTDTQYF. CDR3 coding DNA: TGCGCCAGCAGCTTGGGTGGGGACAACACAGATACGCAGTATTTT.

V and J are TRBV7-2 and TRBJ2-7, with 16 positions matching TRBD2. The CDR3 sequence is 17 residues long. The J segment lost 6 bases and the V segment lost 3 bases, leaving 8 bases of the junction unmatched. Germline V gene lookup returns CDR1 SGHTA and CDR2 FQGNSA. In nucleotides, the CDR3 is TGTGCCAGCAGCTTGGGGACTAGCGGGAGGGCCGGAGCCGAGCAGTACTTC. Translating gives CASSLGTSGRAGAEQYF. Full variable domain (remainder filled in from reference TRBV7-2 and TRBJ2-7): GAGVSQSPSNKVTEKGKDVELRCDPISGHTALYWYRQSLGQGLEFLIYFQGNSAPDKSGLPSDRFSAERTGGSVSTLTIQRTQQEDSAVYLCASSLGTSGRAGAEQYFGPGTRLTVT.

V is TRBV28 and J is TRBJ2-5; possibly TRBD2 for D (5 bases). Trimming took off 4 bases at V and 1 base at J, with 10 bases between the two ends. The CDR3 length is 14 residues. The germline gives CDR1 MDHEN, CDR2 SYDVKM. The CDR3 nucleotides read TGTGCCAGCAGTTCTTTCGGACTCCAAGAGACCCAGTACTTC. It translates to CASSSFGLQETQYF.

The chain combines TRBV4-3 with TRBJ2-7, with 10 bases lining up with TRBD1. The junction had 12 bases not matched to a gene; V was cut back by 4 bases and J by 0 bases. This CDR3 has 18 amino acids. CDR1 and CDR2 from the germline V gene are LGHNA and YSLEER. CDR3 nucleotides: TGCGCCAGCAGCCCCTCCGGGACAGGGGCCCGATCCTCCTACGAGCAGTACTTC. Encoded protein: CASSPSGTGARSSYEQYF.

The chain links TRBV18 to TRBJ1-1; D might be TRBD1 (6 bases). Between the trimmed V and J ends, which lost 2 bases and 4 bases, there was a span of 8 bases. The germline CDR1 and CDR2 sequences are KGHSH and LQKENI. This CDR3 is 13 amino acids long. The CDR3 sequence is CASSPGGSTEAFF. DNA for the CDR3: TGTGCCAGCTCACCAGGGGGCAGCACTGAAGCTTTCTTT.

This clone appeared once. The chain recombines TRBV5-4 with TRBJ1-2; the D gene is possibly TRBD1 (6 bases). CDR1 SGHNT and CDR2 YYREEE come from the germline V gene (reference sequence). The CDR3 runs 13 residues. Trimming cost V 4 bases and J 2 bases, with 9 bases left between them. CDR3: CASSAGQNYGYTF. The CDR3 region has the DNA TGTGCCAGCAGCGCAGGACAGAACTATGGCTACACCTTC.

This clone was seen a few times. The CDR3 region has the DNA TGCGCCAGCAGCCAAGACAGGGTTATGAATCAGCCCCAGCATTTT. Its translation is CASSQDRVMNQPQHF. The genes are TRBV4-1 and TRBJ1-5; D perhaps matches TRBD1 (5 bases). Trimming stripped 0 bases from V and 4 bases from J, with 10 bases between. The CDR3 runs to 15 residues. CDR1 is MGHRA and CDR2 is YSYEKL in the germline V gene.

The rearrangement links TRBV27 to TRBJ2-7; 7 bases are shared with TRBD1. From germline, CDR1 is MNHEY and CDR2 SMNVEV (reference sequence). With 4 bases clipped from V and 4 bases from J, the junction kept 13 bases outside the gene matches. The CDR3 is made up of 16 amino acids. DNA of the CDR3: TGTGCCAGCAGTTCTATTCGGGAACAGGGGAAATACGAGCAGTACTTC. Translating gives CASSSIREQGKYEQYF.

This sequence joins TRBV28 and TRBJ2-7, with a possible D match to TRBD1 (5 bases). Trimming took off 6 bases at V and 3 bases at J, with 18 bases between the two ends. Germline CDR1 is MDHEN and CDR2 is SYDVKM. The CDR3 runs to 15 residues. CDR3 region: CASRRIPTQGYEQYF. The CDR3 coding sequence is TGTGCCAGCAGAAGGATACCCACTCAGGGCTACGAGCAGTACTTC.

CDR3 sequence (DNA): TGTGCCAGCAGCCCCCTGGGGACTAGCGCAGCCCCCCTCTACGAGCAGTACTTC. Translating it yields CASSPLGTSAAPLYEQYF. The chain carries TRBV5-6 and TRBJ2-7, with 10 bases matching TRBD2. The CDR3 has 18 residues. Trimming took 4 bases from V and 3 from J; bases not matched to a gene: 16. CDR1 is SGHDT and CDR2 is YYEEEE in the germline V gene.

This chain joins TRBV28 and TRBJ1-2, with TRBD1 as a possible D gene (6 bases). Germline assignment: CDR1 MDHEN and CDR2 SYDVKM. This CDR3 is 13 amino acids long. Trimming removed 5 bases from V and 4 bases from J, with 11 bases in between. CDR3 sequence: CASSTGLSYGYTF. DNA for the CDR3: TGTGCCAGCAGTACAGGGTTGAGCTATGGCTACACCTTC.

In regard to this clone: At one boundary the junction diverges from the germline segment, which might be a read error. The genes are TRBV29-1 and TRBJ1-2, with D uncertain. The germline V gene has CDR1 SQVTM and CDR2 ANQGSEA. The CDR3 is made up of 15 amino acids. CDR3 nucleotides: TGCAGCGCATCCCTTCGGGGTAACTTAAACTACGGCTACACCTTC. Translating it yields CSASLRGNLNYGYTF.

The gene calls are TRBV7-9 and TRBJ1-4, with 7 bases that match TRBD1. Losses at the gene ends were 5 bases for V and 5 bases for J; bases not matched to a gene: 2. Looked up from germline, CDR1 is SEHNR and CDR2 is FQNEAQ (reference sequence). This CDR3 contains 13 residues. The CDR3: CASSPDRNEKLFF. CDR3 DNA sequence: TGTGCCAGCAGCCCGGACAGGAATGAAAAACTGTTTTTT.

This rearrangement joins TRBV4-2 to TRBJ2-7; D ambiguous. The CDR3 extends over 16 amino acids. The germline V gene encodes CDR1 LGHNA and CDR2 YNFKEQ. With 3 bases removed from V and 4 bases from J, the gap between germline ends came to 19 bases. The CDR3 nucleotides read TGTGCCAGCAGCCATCCCGGAGAGAAGAGGTCTTACGAGCAGTACTTC. This translates into CASSHPGEKRSYEQYF.

This rearrangement joins TRBV6-5 to TRBJ2-1; tentatively, D is TRBD2 (5 bases). The CDR3 totals 16 residues. The germline V and J ends were trimmed by 2 bases and 7 bases, with 18 bases remaining between them. In germline, CDR1 is MNHEY, CDR2 SVGAGI. CDR3 nucleotides: TGTGCCAGCAGTTACCCTAGGGATGGCGGCGGGAATGAGCAGTTCTTC. Its protein is CASSYPRDGGGNEQFF.

This clone came up a few times. This chain joins TRBV18 and TRBJ1-2, with D possibly being TRBD1 (6 bases). CDR3 size: 12 residues. With 3 bases removed from V and 4 bases from J, the gap between germline ends came to 6 bases. Germline V lookup: CDR1 KGHSH, CDR2 LQKENI. CDR3 loop: CASSPDSYGYTF. In DNA, the CDR3 is TGTGCCAGCTCACCGGACAGCTATGGCTACACCTTC.

The chain recombines TRBV5-1 with TRBJ1-4, with D uncertain. The CDR3 sequence is 14 residues long. The ends were cut back, 0 bases at V and 6 bases at J, with 9 bases in the middle. From germline, CDR1 is SGHRS and CDR2 YFSETQ. The CDR3 nucleotides read TGCGCCAGCAGCTTGGCGCAGGCTGATGAAAAACTGTTTTTT. As protein: CASSLAQADEKLFF.

The chain couples TRBV5-6 to TRBJ1-1; 10 nucleotides line up with TRBD1. The CDR3 runs 17 residues. The germline V gene encodes CDR1 SGHDT and CDR2 YYEEEE. Trimming removed 6 bases from V and 1 base from J; junction bases left unmatched: 12. DNA of the CDR3: TGTGCCAGCACCCAGATGGGACAGGGGCATGCGAACACTGAAGCTTTCTTT. Encoded protein: CASTQMGQGHANTEAFF.

The V gene is TRBV4-3, the J gene TRBJ2-5; tentative D call: TRBD1 (6 bases). V dropped 2 bases and J dropped 5 bases, with 9 bases sitting between them. The CDR3 extends over 13 amino acids. The germline V gene has CDR1 LGHNA and CDR2 YSLEER. The CDR3 nucleotides are TGCGCCAGCAGCCAAACAGGGTTGGAGACCCAGTACTTC. This sequence encodes CASSQTGLETQYF.

The rearrangement uses TRBV7-9 and TRBJ1-1, with D hard to call. Trimming took 0 bases from V and 3 from J, leaving 8 bases between them. Looked up from germline, CDR1 is SEHNR and CDR2 is FQNEAQ (reference sequence). The CDR3 length is 14 residues. The CDR3 nucleotides are TGTGCCAGCAGCTTAGCCTTAGGAGACACTGAAGCTTTCTTT. Translated: CASSLALGDTEAFF.

This sequence joins TRBV3-1 (or the pseudogene TRBV3-2) and TRBJ2-7, with 9 positions matching TRBD1. This CDR3 is built from 17 residues. Germline lookup yields CDR1 LGHDT and CDR2 YNNKEL (reference sequence). V gave up 3 bases and J gave up 0 bases; unmatched junction bases: 9. The CDR3 is CASSQYWTGELSYEQYF. The DNA for the CDR3 is TGTGCCAGCAGCCAGTATTGGACAGGGGAACTCTCCTACGAGCAGTACTTC.

J is TRBJ2-7 and V is TRBV11-3, with D tentatively TRBD2 (7 bases). CDR3 size: 13 residues. Trimming shortened V by 9 bases and J by 6 bases, and 18 bases separated the two germline ends. From germline, CDR1 is SGHNT and CDR2 YENEEA. The CDR3 nucleotides are TGTGCCAGTCGGAGGGGGGGTCCTAGCGAGCAGTACTTC. Translating gives CASRRGGPSEQYF.

The chain combines TRBV6-2 or TRBV6-3 with TRBJ1-2, with no clear D. CDR3 length equals 14 residues. The germline CDR1 and CDR2 sequences are MNHEY and SVGEGT. V shed 0 bases and J shed 3 bases, with 8 bases lying between them. The CDR3: CASSYSAVYYGYTF. In DNA, the CDR3 is TGTGCCAGCAGTTACTCGGCAGTTTACTATGGCTACACCTTC.